These 29 T cell receptor beta chains came from one sample sequenced in a study of blood T cell repertoires in COVID-19 (dated by TCRdb to between 2020 and 2021). Library preparation was by the immunoSEQ multiplex PCR assay. Drawn from immuneACCESS, this table holds only the in-frame rearrangements with V and J called that TCRdb kept. Clones are partly lost; checked studies trace under half to an unresolved V gene and leave the rest unexplained. Present in this sample are approximately 350,000 clones, 87% of which were seen just once. The top ten constitute about 2.7% of the sample. Sequenced sample: PBMCs or T cells enriched from blood (not recorded which). All receptors derive from a woman in her thirties who had recovered from COVID-19.

This chain uses TRBV30 with TRBJ1-2, with 8 bases that match TRBD1. In germline, CDR1 is GTSNPN, CDR2 SVGIG (reference sequence). The trim removed 1 base at V and 0 bases at J, leaving 4 bases unmatched. There are 15 residues in the CDR3. CDR3 in amino acids: CAWSAGTGANYGYTF. The CDR3 nucleotides are TGTGCCTGGAGTGCCGGGACAGGAGCTAACTATGGCTACACCTTC. The variable domain in full, with the rest retrieved from reference TRBV30 and TRBJ1-2, is SQTIHQWPATLVQPVGSPLSLECTVEGTSNPNLYWYRQAAGRGLQLLFYSVGIGQISSEVPQNLSASRPQDRQFILSSKKLLLSDSGFYLCAWSAGTGANYGYTFGSGTRLTVV.

The chain joins TRBV4-1 to TRBJ2-7; maybe TRBD2 (5 bases). The CDR3 is made up of 14 amino acids. CDR1 and CDR2 from the germline V gene are MGHRA and YSYEKL. Trimming cost V 3 bases and J 3 bases, with 12 bases left between them. The DNA of the CDR3 is TGCGCCAGCAGCCAGATTCTAGACTACTACGAGCAGTACTTC. It encodes CASSQILDYYEQYF.

The chain combines TRBV12-3 or TRBV12-4 with TRBJ1-2, with D uncertain. The CDR3 extends over 12 amino acids. The germline V and J ends were trimmed by 0 bases and 4 bases, with 3 bases remaining between them. The DNA for the CDR3 is TGTGCCAGCAGTTTAGCACTCTATGGCTACACCTTC. Translation gives CASSLALYGYTF.

The CDR3 DNA sequence: TGTGCCAGCAGCCAACTGAAGGGACTAGGTGCAGATACGCAGTATTTT. Translating gives CASSQLKGLGADTQYF. V is TRBV3-1 (or the pseudogene TRBV3-2) and J is TRBJ2-3; 8 positions agree with TRBD2. V gave up 2 bases and J gave up 4 bases; unmatched junction bases: 8. CDR1 LGHDT and CDR2 YNNKEL come from the germline V gene (reference sequence). This CDR3 comprises 16 residues.

The chain is built from TRBV14 and TRBJ1-4; D remains unclear. V lost 4 bases to trimming and J lost 1 base, with 4 bases between them. Germline assignment: CDR1 SGHDN and CDR2 FVKESK. This CDR3 has 13 residues. The CDR3, as DNA: TGTGCCAGCAGCCGACAAACTAATGAAAAACTGTTTTTT. It yields the protein CASSRQTNEKLFF.

This rearrangement joins TRBV11-2 to TRBJ1-2; D unresolved. Trimming pared 1 base from V and 0 bases from J, leaving 12 bases between. Germline loops: CDR1 SGHAT, CDR2 FQNNGV. The CDR3 spans 16 residues. Written as DNA, the CDR3 is TGTGCCAGCAGCTTAGGGAGCCCAGAGACTAACTATGGCTACACCTTC. This encodes CASSLGSPETNYGYTF.

This chain uses TRBV18 with TRBJ1-5; TRBD1 matches 7 bases. V was pared by 3 bases and J by 0 bases, with 5 bases of the junction left unmatched. Germline CDR1 and CDR2: KGHSH and LQKENI. CDR3 length: 16 amino acids. This CDR3 reads CASSPSTGYSNQPQHF. The CDR3 DNA reads as TGTGCCAGCTCACCCTCGACAGGGTATAGCAATCAGCCCCAGCATTTT. Drawing the rest from reference TRBV18 and TRBJ1-5, the complete variable domain is NAGVMQNPRHLVRRRGQEARLRCSPMKGHSHVYWYRQLPEEGLKFMVYLQKENIIDESGMPKERFSAEFPKEGPSILRIQQVVRGDSAAYFCASSPSTGYSNQPQHFGDGTRLSIL.

The chain carries TRBV28 and TRBJ1-2; D perhaps matches TRBD1 (6 bases). Germline V gives CDR1 MDHEN, CDR2 SYDVKM. V lost 3 bases to trimming and J lost 2 bases, with 10 bases between them. The length of the CDR3 is 14 residues. For the CDR3, the DNA is TGTGCCAGCAGTTTGTCAGGGGCCAACTATGGCTACACCTTC. Amino acids: CASSLSGANYGYTF.

The chain recombines TRBV5-1 with TRBJ2-3, with D perhaps matching TRBD1 (5 bases). This CDR3 region has 16 residues. The V gene's germline CDR1 is SGHRS and CDR2 YFSETQ. V was cut by 2 bases and J by 4 bases, with 17 bases left in between. The chain's CDR3 is CASSFSRSGYADTQYF. The CDR3 coding sequence is TGCGCCAGCAGCTTTTCTAGGTCAGGGTATGCAGATACGCAGTATTTT.

This clone was recorded a few times. The rearrangement links TRBV7-9 to TRBJ2-7, with 11 bases matching TRBD2. The CDR3 totals 15 residues. Germline V gene data show CDR1 as SEHNR and CDR2 as FQNEAQ (reference sequence). J gave up 2 bases and V 5 bases, and 5 bases lay outside the gene matches. The CDR3 here is CASSVTSGTAYEQYF. DNA for the CDR3: TGTGCCAGCAGCGTGACTAGCGGGACCGCCTACGAGCAGTACTTC.

This chain links TRBV11-2 with TRBJ2-2; 8 nucleotides match TRBD2. The CDR3 length is 18 residues. Germline V CDR1 and CDR2: SGHAT, FQNNGV. V was pared by 5 bases and J by 1 base, with 12 bases of the junction left unmatched. The CDR3 DNA sequence: TGTGCCAGCAGCACTCCCGGTGGGACTAGTAGGAACACCGGGGAGCTGTTTTTT. Translated, it gives CASSTPGGTSRNTGELFF.

The chain carries TRBV19 and TRBJ2-7; 9 nucleotides match TRBD2. Germline lookup yields CDR1 LNHDA and CDR2 SQIVND (reference sequence). CDR3 size: 15 residues. V trimming: 3 bases; J trimming: 4 bases; junction bases outside the gene matches: 7. CDR3 residues: CASSILSSGTYEQYF. The CDR3 bases are TGTGCCAGTAGTATTTTGTCTAGCGGGACTTACGAGCAGTACTTC.

The chain links TRBV21-1 to TRBJ1-5; the table's D call, TRBD1, was not checked against the DNA. TRBV21-1 is described as a pseudogene. This CDR3 has 14 residues. As DNA, the CDR3 is TGTGCCAGCAGCAAAGCCTCCAGGGATCAGCCCCAGCATTTT. It codes for CASSKASRDQPQHF.

The chain uses TRBV11-2 and TRBJ1-1; 8 nucleotides agree with TRBD1. Losses at the gene ends were 3 bases for V and 3 bases for J; bases not matched to a gene: 6. The CDR3 length is 15 residues. Germline V CDR1 and CDR2: SGHAT, FQNNGV. The DNA of the CDR3 is TGTGCCAGCAGCTTCCAGGGGGCTGTCGACACTGAAGCTTTCTTT. It specifies CASSFQGAVDTEAFF.

This chain joins TRBV3-1 (or the pseudogene TRBV3-2) and TRBJ2-1; 14 bases are a match to TRBD2. Per the germline V gene, CDR1 is LGHDT and CDR2 is YNNKEL (reference sequence). This CDR3 contains 17 residues. J was trimmed by 2 bases and V by 4 bases; bases with no gene match: 4. In nucleotides, the CDR3 is TGTGCCAGCAGCCTGGAGACTAGCGGGAGGGCCTACAATGAGCAGTTCTTC. Amino acid sequence: CASSLETSGRAYNEQFF.

The V and J genes are TRBV9 and TRBJ1-3; no reliable D call. This CDR3 has 14 amino acids. The V end lost 7 bases, the J end lost 3 bases, and 14 bases lay between the germline ends. The germline CDR1 and CDR2 sequences are SGDLS and YYNGEE. The CDR3 here is CASAGGSDGNTIYF. The CDR3 DNA follows: TGTGCCAGCGCCGGCGGTTCGGATGGAAACACCATATATTTT.

In its sample, this clone was seen once. The J gene is TRBJ1-1, the V gene TRBV9; D remains ambiguous. Trimming left V 4 bases short and J 3 bases short, with 7 bases between. Germline lookup yields CDR1 SGDLS and CDR2 YYNGEE. This CDR3 has 12 amino acids. The CDR3 loop is CASSPHDTEAFF. The CDR3 nucleotides read TGTGCCAGCAGCCCACACGACACTGAAGCTTTCTTT. The variable domain in full, with the rest retrieved from reference TRBV9 and TRBJ1-1, is DSGVTQTPKHLITATGQRVTLRCSPRSGDLSVYWYQQSLDQGLQFLIQYYNGEERAKGNILERFSAQQFPDLHSELNLSSLELGDSALYFCASSPHDTEAFFGQGTRLTVV.

The chain links TRBV11-2 to TRBJ2-7; TRBD1 might be the D (6 bases). CDR1 is SGHAT and CDR2 is FQNNGV in the germline V gene. The V gene lost 4 bases and the J gene lost 7 bases, with 17 bases spanning the gap. This CDR3 spans 14 amino acids. In nucleotides, the CDR3 is TGTGCCAGCAGCTCGGACAGTACCCTACGAGAGCAGTACTTC. This translates into CASSSDSTLREQYF.

This rearrangement joins TRBV7-2 to TRBJ1-3, with a possible D match to TRBD1 (5 bases). CDR1 SGHTA and CDR2 FQGNSA come from the germline V gene. Trimming shortened V by 5 bases and J by 3 bases, and 11 bases separated the two germline ends. The CDR3 sequence is 14 residues long. CDR3 DNA sequence: TGTGCCAGCAGCGCCGACAGAGATGGAAACACCATATATTTT. Residues: CASSADRDGNTIYF. Drawing the rest from reference TRBV7-2 and TRBJ1-3, the complete variable domain is GAGVSQSPSNKVTEKGKDVELRCDPISGHTALYWYRQSLGQGLEFLIYFQGNSAPDKSGLPSDRFSAERTGGSVSTLTIQRTQQEDSAVYLCASSADRDGNTIYFGEGSWLTVV.

The chain recombines TRBV29-1 with TRBJ1-1; D is unresolved. The CDR3 extends over 14 amino acids. Trimming took 6 bases from V and 6 from J, leaving 20 bases between them. In germline, CDR1 is SQVTM, CDR2 ANQGSEA. CDR3 DNA: TGCAGCGTGGGAGGGCGAGAGCCGGTGGCTGAAGCTTTCTTT. It translates to CSVGGREPVAEAFF. The whole variable domain, filled in from reference TRBV29-1 and TRBJ1-1, reads SAVISQKPSRDICQRGTSLTIQCQVDSQVTMMFWYRQQPGQSLTLIATANQGSEATYESGFVIDKFPISRPNLTFSTLTVSNMSPEDSSIYLCSVGGREPVAEAFFGQGTRLTVV.

V gene TRBV9 combines with J gene TRBJ2-3, with 8 bases identical to TRBD2. This CDR3 is 17 amino acids long. Germline CDR1 is SGDLS and CDR2 is YYNGEE. Losses at the gene ends were 3 bases for V and 0 bases for J; bases not matched to a gene: 9. The CDR3 sequence is CASSARGGTRSTDTQYF. The CDR3 DNA sequence: TGTGCCAGCAGCGCTCGAGGGGGGACTAGAAGCACAGATACGCAGTATTTT.

The V call is TRBV4-1, the J call TRBJ1-5, with D perhaps matching TRBD1 (5 bases). The CDR3 contains 14 residues. The V gene's germline CDR1 is MGHRA and CDR2 YSYEKL. Trimming removed 3 bases from V and 5 bases from J, with 11 bases in between. The CDR3 loop is CASSHWGVDQPQHF. In nucleotides, the CDR3 is TGCGCCAGCAGCCATTGGGGGGTTGATCAGCCCCAGCATTTT.

This chain joins TRBV12-3 or TRBV12-4 and TRBJ1-5; 8 bases align to TRBD1. V lost 5 bases, J lost 9 bases, and 6 bases stayed unmatched. The CDR3 runs 13 residues. CDR3 in amino acids: CASSADRDRPQHF. CDR3 nucleotides: TGTGCCAGCAGTGCGGACAGGGACCGGCCCCAGCATTTT.

V gene TRBV28 combines with J gene TRBJ1-2, with TRBD1 matching over 7 bases. Germline V gene lookup returns CDR1 MDHEN and CDR2 SYDVKM. V lost 6 bases and J lost 4; bases outside the gene matches: 5. CDR3 size: 13 residues. CDR3 sequence (DNA): TGTGCCAGCAGGACAGGGTCAGGCTATGGCTACACCTTC. This gives the protein CASRTGSGYGYTF.

The CDR3: CASSPDRAVRGTIYF. CDR3 DNA sequence: TGTGCCAGCTCACCAGACAGAGCCGTTCGCGGCACCATATATTTT. The chain is built from TRBV18 and TRBJ1-3; the D gene is possibly TRBD1 (5 bases). Germline V gene sequence: CDR1 KGHSH, CDR2 LQKENI. CDR3 length equals 15 residues. V was trimmed by 2 bases and J by 9 bases, leaving 17 bases between them. Full variable domain (remainder filled in from reference TRBV18 and TRBJ1-3): NAGVMQNPRHLVRRRGQEARLRCSPMKGHSHVYWYRQLPEEGLKFMVYLQKENIIDESGMPKERFSAEFPKEGPSILRIQQVVRGDSAAYFCASSPDRAVRGTIYFGEGSWLTVV.

The J gene is TRBJ1-1, the V gene TRBV11-3; 9 bases fit TRBD1. The germline V gene has CDR1 SGHNT and CDR2 YENEEA. The CDR3 is 15 residues long. Germline trimming cut 5 bases from V and 2 bases from J; bases unmatched to any gene: 6. The CDR3 nucleotides read TGTGCCAGCAGCAGAGGACAGGGGCAAAACACTGAAGCTTTCTTT. Residues: CASSRGQGQNTEAFF.

The J gene is TRBJ1-2, the V gene TRBV7-2; 10 bases match TRBD1. Looked up from germline, CDR1 is SGHTA and CDR2 is FQGNSA. Trimming cost V 1 base and J 4 bases; bases outside gene matches: 6. This CDR3 is built from 16 residues. CDR3 region: CASSLVGTGVGYGYTF. The CDR3 DNA reads as TGTGCCAGCAGCTTAGTAGGGACAGGGGTCGGCTATGGCTACACCTTC.

CDR3: CASSLRGGVSKAFF. The CDR3 DNA follows: TGTGCCAGCAGTTTGCGGGGGGGGGTATCGAAAGCTTTCTTT. The V call is TRBV28, the J call TRBJ1-1; maybe TRBD1 (5 bases). Germline lookup yields CDR1 MDHEN and CDR2 SYDVKM. CDR3 length: 14 residues. Trimming removed 3 bases from V and 9 bases from J, with 17 bases in between.

The rearrangement uses TRBV7-9 and TRBJ2-2, with 7 positions matching TRBD2. Looked up from germline, CDR1 is SEHNR and CDR2 is FQNEAQ (reference sequence). The CDR3 totals 18 residues. Trimming cost V 5 bases and J 4 bases; bases outside gene matches: 16. CDR3 coding DNA: TGTGCCAGCAGCCAGCGGGGTATGGGGGACGAGGGCACCGGGGAGCTGTTTTTT. It yields the protein CASSQRGMGDEGTGELFF.